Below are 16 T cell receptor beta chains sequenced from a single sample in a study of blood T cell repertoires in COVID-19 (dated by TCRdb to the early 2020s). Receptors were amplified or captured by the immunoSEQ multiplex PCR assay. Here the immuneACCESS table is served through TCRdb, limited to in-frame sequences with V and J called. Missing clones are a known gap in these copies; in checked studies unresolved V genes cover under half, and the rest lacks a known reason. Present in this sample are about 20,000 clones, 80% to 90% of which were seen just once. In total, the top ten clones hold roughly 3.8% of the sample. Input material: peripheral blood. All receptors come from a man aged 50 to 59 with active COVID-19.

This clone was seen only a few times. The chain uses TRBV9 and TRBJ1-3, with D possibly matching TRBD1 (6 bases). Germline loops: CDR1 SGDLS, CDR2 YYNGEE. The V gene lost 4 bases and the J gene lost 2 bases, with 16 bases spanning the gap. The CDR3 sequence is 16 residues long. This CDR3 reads CASSHQGGVAGNTIYF. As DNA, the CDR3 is TGTGCCAGCAGCCATCAAGGGGGTGTCGCTGGAAACACCATATATTTT.

The CDR3 loop reads CAWSPTVGSPLHF. CDR3 DNA: TGTGCCTGGAGCCCCACGGTTGGTTCACCCCTCCACTTT. The chain combines TRBV30 with TRBJ1-6; D remains unclear. Germline V gene lookup returns CDR1 GTSNPN and CDR2 SVGIG (reference sequence). This CDR3 region has 13 residues. Deletions cut 3 bases from V and 9 bases from J, with 12 bases between.

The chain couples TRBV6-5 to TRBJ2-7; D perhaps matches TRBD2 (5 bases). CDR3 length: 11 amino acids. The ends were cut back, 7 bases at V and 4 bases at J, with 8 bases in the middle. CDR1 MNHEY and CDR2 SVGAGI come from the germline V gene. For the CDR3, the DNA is TGTGCCAGCATACGGGGTTACGAGCAGTACTTC. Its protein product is CASIRGYEQYF.

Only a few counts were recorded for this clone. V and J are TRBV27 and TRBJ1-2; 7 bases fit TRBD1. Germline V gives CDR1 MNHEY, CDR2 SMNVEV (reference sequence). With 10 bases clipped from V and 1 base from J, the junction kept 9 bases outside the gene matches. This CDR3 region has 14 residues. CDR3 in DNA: TGTGCCACCCGACAGGGACGAGATAACTATGGCTACACCTTC. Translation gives CATRQGRDNYGYTF.

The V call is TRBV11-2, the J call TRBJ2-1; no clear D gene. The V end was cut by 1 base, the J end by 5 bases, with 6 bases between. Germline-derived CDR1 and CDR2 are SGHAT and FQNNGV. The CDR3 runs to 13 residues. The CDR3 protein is CASSLVADNEQFF. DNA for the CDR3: TGTGCCAGCAGCTTAGTCGCAGACAATGAGCAGTTCTTC.

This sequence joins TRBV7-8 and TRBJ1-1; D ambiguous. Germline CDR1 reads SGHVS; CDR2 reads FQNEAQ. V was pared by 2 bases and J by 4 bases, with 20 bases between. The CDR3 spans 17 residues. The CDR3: CASSLQWAARRVTEAFF. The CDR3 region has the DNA TGTGCCAGCAGCTTACAATGGGCGGCGAGGCGGGTCACTGAAGCTTTCTTT.

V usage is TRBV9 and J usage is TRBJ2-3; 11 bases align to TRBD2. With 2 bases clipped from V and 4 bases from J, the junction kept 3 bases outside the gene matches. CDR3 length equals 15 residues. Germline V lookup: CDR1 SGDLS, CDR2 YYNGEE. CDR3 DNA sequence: TGTGCCAGCAGCGTTAGCGGGGGGGGGTCAGATACGCAGTATTTT. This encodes CASSVSGGGSDTQYF. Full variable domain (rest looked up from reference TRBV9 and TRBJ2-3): DSGVTQTPKHLITATGQRVTLRCSPRSGDLSVYWYQQSLDQGLQFLIQYYNGEERAKGNILERFSAQQFPDLHSELNLSSLELGDSALYFCASSVSGGGSDTQYFGPGTRLTVL.

The CDR3 nucleotides read TGTGCCAGCAGCCAGGGGTCACAAAACTACGAGCAGTACTTC. This gives the protein CASSQGSQNYEQYF. This chain links TRBV5-6 with TRBJ2-7; weak D call: TRBD1 (6 bases). The CDR3 has 14 amino acids. V lost 4 bases, J lost 3 bases, and 14 bases lay in between. CDR1 SGHDT and CDR2 YYEEEE come from the germline V gene.

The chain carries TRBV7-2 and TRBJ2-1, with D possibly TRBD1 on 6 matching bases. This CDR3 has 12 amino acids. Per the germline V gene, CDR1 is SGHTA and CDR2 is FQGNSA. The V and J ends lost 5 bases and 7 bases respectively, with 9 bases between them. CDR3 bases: TGTGCCAGCAGCAAGGGGACAAATGAGCAGTTCTTC. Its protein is CASSKGTNEQFF.

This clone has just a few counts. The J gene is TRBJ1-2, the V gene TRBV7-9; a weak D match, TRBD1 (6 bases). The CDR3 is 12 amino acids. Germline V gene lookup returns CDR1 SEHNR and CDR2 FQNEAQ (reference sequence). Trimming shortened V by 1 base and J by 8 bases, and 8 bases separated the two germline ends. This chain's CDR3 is CASSLGTGGYTF. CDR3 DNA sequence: TGTGCCAGCAGCTTAGGCACAGGGGGCTACACCTTC.

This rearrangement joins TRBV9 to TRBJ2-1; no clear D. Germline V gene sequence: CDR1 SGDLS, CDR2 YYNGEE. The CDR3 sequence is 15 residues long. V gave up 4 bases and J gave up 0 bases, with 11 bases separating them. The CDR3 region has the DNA TGTGCCAGCAGCCCTTCCCCGGGCTCCTACAATGAGCAGTTCTTC. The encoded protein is CASSPSPGSYNEQFF.

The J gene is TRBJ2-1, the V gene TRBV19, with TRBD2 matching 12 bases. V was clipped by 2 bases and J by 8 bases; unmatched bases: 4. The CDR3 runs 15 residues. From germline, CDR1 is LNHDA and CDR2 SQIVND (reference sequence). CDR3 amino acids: CASSIPSGGAHEQFF. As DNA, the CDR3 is TGTGCCAGTAGTATACCTAGCGGGGGGGCCCATGAGCAGTTCTTC.

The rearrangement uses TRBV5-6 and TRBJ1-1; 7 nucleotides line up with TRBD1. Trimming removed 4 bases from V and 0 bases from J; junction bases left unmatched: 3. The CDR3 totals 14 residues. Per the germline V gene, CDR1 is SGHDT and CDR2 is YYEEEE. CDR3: CASSGGQMNTEAFF. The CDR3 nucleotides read TGTGCCAGCAGCGGGGGACAGATGAACACTGAAGCTTTCTTT. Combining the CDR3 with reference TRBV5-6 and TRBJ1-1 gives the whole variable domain DAGVTQSPTHLIKTRGQQVTLRCSPKSGHDTVSWYQQALGQGPQFIFQYYEEEERQRGNFPDRFSGHQFPNYSSELNVNALLLGDSALYLCASSGGQMNTEAFFGQGTRLTVV.

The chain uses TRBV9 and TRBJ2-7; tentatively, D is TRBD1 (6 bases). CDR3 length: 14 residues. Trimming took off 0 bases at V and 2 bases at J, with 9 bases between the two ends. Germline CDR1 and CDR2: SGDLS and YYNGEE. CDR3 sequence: CASSVAGVPYEQYF. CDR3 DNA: TGTGCCAGCAGCGTAGCAGGGGTCCCCTACGAGCAGTACTTC.

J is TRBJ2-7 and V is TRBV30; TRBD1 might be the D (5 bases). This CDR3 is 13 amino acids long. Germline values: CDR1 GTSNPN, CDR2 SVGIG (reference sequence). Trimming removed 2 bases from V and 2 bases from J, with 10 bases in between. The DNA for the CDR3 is TGTGCCTGGAGTTTTGGGGCCCCCTACGAGCAGTACTTC. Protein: CAWSFGAPYEQYF.

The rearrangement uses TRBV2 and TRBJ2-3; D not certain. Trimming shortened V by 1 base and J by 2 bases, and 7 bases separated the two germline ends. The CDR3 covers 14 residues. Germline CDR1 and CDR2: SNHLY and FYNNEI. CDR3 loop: CASSEGSFTDTQYF. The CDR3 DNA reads TGTGCCAGCAGTGAAGGAAGCTTCACAGATACGCAGTATTTT.